The 25 T cell receptor beta chains below were found in one sample sequenced in a study of somatic mutations in cytotoxic T cells in rheumatoid arthritis (dated 2017 in TCRdb). The library was obtained by the immunoSEQ multiplex PCR assay. TCRdb took over this immuneACCESS table, retaining in-frame rearrangements with V and J assigned. Such tables are incomplete; in checked studies, under half of the missing clones stem from an unresolved V gene, and the remainder is unexplained. In all, the sample holds tens of thousands of clones, and 75% to 80% of those were seen once. The ten largest clones add up to roughly 10% of the sample. Material: CD8+ T cells sorted from blood. Receptors originate from an adult with rheumatoid arthritis.

In this sample, this clone turned up a few times. The chain uses TRBV2 and TRBJ2-7; D is possibly TRBD1 (5 bases). Germline V gene lookup returns CDR1 SNHLY and CDR2 FYNNEI. The V end was cut by 4 bases, the J end by 0 bases, with 13 bases between. The CDR3 totals 15 residues. The CDR3 reads CASSARGPRSYEQYF. The CDR3 DNA is TGTGCCAGCAGTGCTAGGGGCCCTCGCTCCTACGAGCAGTACTTC.

The chain employs TRBV6-5 and TRBJ1-1; D might be TRBD1 (6 bases). The CDR3 is 15 amino acids. Trimming took 6 bases from V and 3 from J, leaving 17 bases between them. The germline V gene encodes CDR1 MNHEY and CDR2 SVGAGI. The chain's CDR3 is CASSPLGGLYTEAFF. As DNA, the CDR3 is TGTGCCAGCAGCCCCCTAGGGGGATTGTACACTGAAGCTTTCTTT.

CDR3 nucleotides: TGTGCCAGCAGCTTCCAGGGCCATAATCAGCCCCAGCATTTT. Its protein is CASSFQGHNQPQHF. V is TRBV5-6 and J is TRBJ1-5, with D possibly being TRBD1 (5 bases). This CDR3 has 14 amino acids. Germline CDR1 and CDR2: SGHDT and YYEEEE. V dropped 2 bases and J dropped 4 bases, with 10 bases sitting between them.

V gene TRBV7-6 combines with J gene TRBJ2-7; D perhaps matches TRBD1 (7 bases). Trimming cost V 5 bases and J 0 bases, with 20 bases left between them. The CDR3 totals 17 residues. The V gene's germline CDR1 is SGHVS and CDR2 FNYEAQ. The CDR3 loop reads CASSRAGQFLNSYEQYF. CDR3 sequence (DNA): TGTGCCAGCAGCCGTGCGGGACAGTTTTTGAACTCCTACGAGCAGTACTTC.

This clone has just a few counts. The V and J genes are TRBV6-4 and TRBJ2-5; the match to TRBD2 covers 11 bases. V gave up 5 bases and J gave up 5 bases; unmatched junction bases: 7. Germline CDR1 reads MRHNA; CDR2 reads SNTAGT. This CDR3 region has 15 residues. CDR3 nucleotide sequence: TGTGCCAGCAGTCGACTAGCGGGACAAGGGGAGACCCAGTACTTC. Protein sequence: CASSRLAGQGETQYF.

This clone is a singleton in its sample. V is TRBV14 and J is TRBJ2-2; possible D gene TRBD1, 6 bases. Trimming left V 4 bases short and J 7 bases short, with 10 bases between. CDR3 length: 13 amino acids. Per the germline V gene, CDR1 is SGHDN and CDR2 is FVKESK. The CDR3 spells CASSRQVFGELFF. The CDR3 DNA reads TGTGCCAGCAGCCGACAGGTATTCGGGGAGCTGTTTTTT.

J is TRBJ2-7 and V is TRBV27, with D unclear. The CDR3 runs 15 residues. Germline values: CDR1 MNHEY, CDR2 SMNVEV (reference sequence). V gave up 2 bases and J gave up 3 bases, with 14 bases separating them. CDR3 bases: TGTGCCAGCAGTTTAGTGGGTTTCGGGCTCTACGAGCAGTACTTC. This gives the protein CASSLVGFGLYEQYF.

CDR3 DNA: TGTGCTAGTGGTCCGGAGAGTCCCTATGGCTACACCTTC. Encoded protein: CASGPESPYGYTF. The chain employs TRBV12-5 and TRBJ1-2; D call uncertain. Between the trimmed V and J ends, which lost 5 bases and 4 bases, there was a span of 11 bases. CDR1 is LGHNT, CDR2 FRNRAP, per germline. CDR3 length: 13 amino acids.

V is TRBV7-3 and J is TRBJ2-3; D unresolved. V was clipped by 3 bases and J by 2 bases, with 12 bases between them. CDR1 and CDR2 from the germline V gene are SGHTA and FQGTGA. The CDR3 spans 15 residues. The CDR3 DNA follows: TGTGCCAGCAGCTTCAACGGGCGGCCCACAGATACGCAGTATTTT. Encoded protein: CASSFNGRPTDTQYF. Variable domain in full (rest from reference TRBV7-3 and TRBJ2-3): GAGVSQTPSNKVTEKGKYVELRCDPISGHTALYWYRQSLGQGPEFLIYFQGTGAADDSGLPNDRFFAVRPEGSVSTLKIQRTERGDSAVYLCASSFNGRPTDTQYFGPGTRLTVL.

The rearrangement joins TRBV5-1 to TRBJ2-7; a possible D gene is TRBD2 (6 bases). CDR3 length: 14 residues. CDR1 and CDR2 (germline): SGHRS, YFSETQ. V gave up 2 bases and J gave up 6 bases, with 15 bases separating them. The CDR3 loop is CASSLGGTVREQYF. For the CDR3, the DNA is TGCGCCAGCAGCTTAGGCGGGACCGTGCGCGAGCAGTACTTC.

V and J are TRBV15 and TRBJ2-2, with 7 positions matching TRBD2. The V gene end was trimmed by 5 bases and the J gene end by 6 bases; junction bases not matched to a gene: 9. Germline V gene lookup returns CDR1 LNHNV and CDR2 YYDKDF (reference sequence). The CDR3 spans 15 residues. CDR3 sequence reads: CATSARGTKSGELFF. In DNA form, the CDR3 reads TGTGCCACCAGCGCCCGCGGGACTAAATCCGGGGAGCTGTTTTTT. Combining the CDR3 with reference TRBV15 and TRBJ2-2 gives the whole variable domain DAMVIQNPRYQVTQFGKPVTLSCSQTLNHNVMYWYQQKSSQAPKLLFHYYDKDFNNEADTPDNFQSRRPNTSFCFLDIRSPGLGDTAMYLCATSARGTKSGELFFGEGSRLTVL.

This sequence joins TRBV7-2 and TRBJ1-5; a weak D match, TRBD1 (5 bases). CDR3 length: 13 residues. Trimming shortened V by 2 bases and J by 7 bases, and 9 bases separated the two germline ends. Germline V CDR1 and CDR2: SGHTA, FQGNSA. CDR3 DNA: TGTGCCAGCAGCTTATGGGGGAACCAGCCCCAGCATTTT. This codes for CASSLWGNQPQHF.

This chain joins TRBV19 and TRBJ1-1; D remains ambiguous. The length of the CDR3 is 12 residues. CDR1 is LNHDA and CDR2 is SQIVND in the germline V gene (reference sequence). Trimming left V 5 bases short and J 6 bases short, with 10 bases between. CDR3 DNA sequence: TGTGCCAGTAGTTCCCCTGGGTCTGAAGCTTTCTTT. Its translation: CASSSPGSEAFF.

The chain carries TRBV15 and TRBJ1-2; 12 nucleotides align to TRBD1. This CDR3 is 17 amino acids long. CDR1 is LNHNV, CDR2 YYDKDF, per germline (reference sequence). Germline trimming cut 4 bases from V and 4 bases from J; bases unmatched to any gene: 10. CDR3 loop: CATSTGTGGPEGYGYTF. DNA for the CDR3: TGTGCCACCAGCACAGGGACAGGGGGCCCGGAGGGCTATGGCTACACCTTC.

This clone was counted once. The chain recombines TRBV7-9 with TRBJ1-6, with 8 positions matching TRBD1. V lost 3 bases to trimming and J lost 16 bases; unmatched junction nucleotides: 5. The CDR3 extends over 12 amino acids. Per germline, CDR1 SEHNR and CDR2 FQNEAQ (reference sequence). CDR3 sequence reads: CASSLDREGLHF. The CDR3 nucleotides read TGTGCCAGCAGCTTGGACAGGGAGGGGCTCCACTTT. Full variable domain (outside the CDR3, taken from reference TRBV7-9 and TRBJ1-6): DTGVSQNPRHKITKRGQNVTFRCDPISEHNRLYWYRQTLGQGPEFLTYFQNEAQLEKSRLLSDRFSAERPKGSFSTLEIQRTEQGDSAMYLCASSLDREGLHFGNGTRLTVT.

This chain joins TRBV5-4 and TRBJ2-1; 10 bases align to TRBD1. The germline CDR1 and CDR2 sequences are SGHNT and YYREEE (reference sequence). Unmatched junction bases numbered 7, after V lost 0 bases and J lost 7 bases. The CDR3 is 16 amino acids. CDR3 nucleotides: TGTGCCAGCAGCTTGGCCGGGACAGGGGATCGTAATGAGCAGTTCTTC. The encoded protein is CASSLAGTGDRNEQFF.

The chain has TRBV4-1 and TRBJ2-5; D gene ambiguous. This CDR3 is built from 14 residues. Germline V gene lookup returns CDR1 MGHRA and CDR2 YSYEKL. Trimming cost V 0 bases and J 6 bases, with 11 bases left between them. This CDR3 reads CASSQESARQTQYF. The CDR3 DNA is TGCGCCAGCAGCCAAGAATCGGCAAGGCAGACCCAGTACTTC.

The chain carries TRBV27 and TRBJ2-7; D possibly corresponds to TRBD1 (6 bases). Per the germline V gene, CDR1 is MNHEY and CDR2 is SMNVEV (reference sequence). The CDR3 has 14 residues. V lost 4 bases and J 2 bases, leaving 12 bases between the germline ends. CDR3 in DNA: TGTGCCAGCAGTTATGTGGGGGCTACCTACGAGCAGTACTTC. Translating it yields CASSYVGATYEQYF.

The genes are TRBV7-2 and TRBJ1-1; TRBD1 might be the D (6 bases). V lost 2 bases, J lost 4 bases, and 11 bases lay in between. CDR1 is SGHTA and CDR2 is FQGNSA in the germline V gene. The CDR3 length is 14 residues. This CDR3 is CASSLWGRGTEAFF. The CDR3 DNA reads TGTGCCAGCAGCTTATGGGGGCGAGGCACTGAAGCTTTCTTT.

Only one count was recorded for this clone. The chain combines TRBV9 with TRBJ2-3; TRBD2 matches 9 bases. Germline trimming cut 4 bases from V and 4 bases from J; bases unmatched to any gene: 10. CDR3 size: 16 residues. CDR1 is SGDLS and CDR2 is YYNGEE in the germline V gene. The CDR3 coding sequence is TGTGCCAGCAGCCCTCATGGCGGGGGGGCGTCAGATACGCAGTATTTT. Translation: CASSPHGGGASDTQYF.

V and J are TRBV10-3 and TRBJ1-2; D is uncertain. CDR1 is ENHRY and CDR2 is SYGVKD in the germline V gene. The V gene lost 9 bases and the J gene lost 1 base, with 12 bases spanning the gap. CDR3 length: 13 amino acids. CDR3 sequence reads: CAIEAPGNYGYTF. The CDR3 nucleotides read TGTGCCATAGAAGCTCCGGGTAACTATGGCTACACCTTC.

The CDR3 coding sequence is TGTGCCATCAGACACGACGCGGTTTCCACAGATACGCAGTATTTT. This gives the protein CAIRHDAVSTDTQYF. V and J are TRBV10-3 and TRBJ2-3; D uncertain. Germline V gene sequence: CDR1 ENHRY, CDR2 SYGVKD. CDR3 size: 15 residues. Deletions cut 6 bases from V and 2 bases from J, with 15 bases between.

J is TRBJ1-1 and V is TRBV7-8; D is uncertain. Germline V lookup: CDR1 SGHVS, CDR2 FQNEAQ. V was clipped by 1 base and J by 5 bases, with 14 bases between them. The CDR3 sequence is 15 residues long. The CDR3 nucleotides are TGTGCCAGCAGCTTAGTTCAGGCAGGAGAGACTGAAGCTTTCTTT. This encodes CASSLVQAGETEAFF. Full variable domain (rest looked up from reference TRBV7-8 and TRBJ1-1): GAGVSQSPRYKVAKRGQDVALRCDPISGHVSLFWYQQALGQGPEFLTYFQNEAQLDKSGLPSDRFFAERPEGSVSTLKIQRTQQEDSAVYLCASSLVQAGETEAFFGQGTRLTVV.

The rearrangement uses TRBV19 and TRBJ2-6; D might be TRBD1 (6 bases). Germline CDR1 is LNHDA and CDR2 is SQIVND (reference sequence). The CDR3 is made up of 15 amino acids. The ends were cut back, 7 bases at V and 0 bases at J, with 10 bases in the middle. CDR3 sequence (DNA): TGTGCCAGTAAACAGGGCTCCTCTGGGGCCAACGTCCTGACTTTC. Encoded protein: CASKQGSSGANVLTF. The complete variable domain, with remaining parts taken from reference TRBV19 and TRBJ2-6, reads DGGITQSPKYLFRKEGQNVTLSCEQNLNHDAMYWYRQDPGQGLRLIYYSQIVNDFQKGDIAEGYSVSREKKESFPLTVTSAQKNPTAFYLCASKQGSSGANVLTFGAGSRLTVL.

This clone is a singleton in its sample. The identical CDR3 is also encoded by other nucleotide sequences in the sample. J is TRBJ2-1 and V is TRBV4-1, with a possible D match to TRBD2 (7 bases). The length of the CDR3 is 17 residues. The germline CDR1 and CDR2 sequences are MGHRA and YSYEKL. V shed 1 base and J shed 4 bases, with 17 bases lying between them. The DNA for the CDR3 is TGCGCCAGCAGCCAAGGGGAGGCCGGGGGGCTGTACAATGAGCAGTTCTTC. It yields the protein CASSQGEAGGLYNEQFF.